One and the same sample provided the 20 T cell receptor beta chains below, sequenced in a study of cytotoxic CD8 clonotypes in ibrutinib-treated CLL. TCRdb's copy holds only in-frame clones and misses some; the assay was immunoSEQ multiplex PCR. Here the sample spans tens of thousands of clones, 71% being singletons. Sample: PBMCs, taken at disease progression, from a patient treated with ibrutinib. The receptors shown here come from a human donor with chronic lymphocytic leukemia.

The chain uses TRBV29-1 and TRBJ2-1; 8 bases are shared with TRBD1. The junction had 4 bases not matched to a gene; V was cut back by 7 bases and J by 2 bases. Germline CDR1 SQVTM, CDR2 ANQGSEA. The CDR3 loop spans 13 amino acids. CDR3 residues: CSAATGAYNEQFF. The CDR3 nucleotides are TGCAGCGCCGCGACAGGGGCCTACAATGAGCAGTTCTTC.

CDR3 sequence reads: CASSPGGGTYSNQPQHF. The CDR3 DNA follows: TGCGCCAGCAGCCCAGGGGGGGGGACCTATAGCAATCAGCCCCAGCATTTT. This chain links TRBV5-1 with TRBJ1-5; 7 bases match TRBD1. The CDR3 length is 17 residues. J was trimmed by 0 bases and V by 4 bases; bases with no gene match: 10. CDR1 SGHRS and CDR2 YFSETQ come from the germline V gene.

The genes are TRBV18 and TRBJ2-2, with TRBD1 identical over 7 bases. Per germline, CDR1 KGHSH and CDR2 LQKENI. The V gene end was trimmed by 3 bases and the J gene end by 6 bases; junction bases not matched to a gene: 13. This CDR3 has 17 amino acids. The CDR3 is CASSPIPPQGVSGELFF. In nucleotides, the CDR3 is TGTGCCAGCTCACCGATCCCCCCGCAGGGGGTATCCGGGGAGCTGTTTTTT.

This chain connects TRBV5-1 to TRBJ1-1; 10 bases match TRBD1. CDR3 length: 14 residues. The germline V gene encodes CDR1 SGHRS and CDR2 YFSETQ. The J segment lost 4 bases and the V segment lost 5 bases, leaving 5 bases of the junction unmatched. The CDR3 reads CASRTGQGSTEAFF. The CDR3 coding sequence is TGCGCCAGCAGGACGGGACAGGGGAGCACTGAAGCTTTCTTT.

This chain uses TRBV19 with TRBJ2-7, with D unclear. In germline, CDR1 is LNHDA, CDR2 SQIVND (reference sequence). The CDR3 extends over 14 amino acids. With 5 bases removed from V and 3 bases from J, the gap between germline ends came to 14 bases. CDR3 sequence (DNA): TGTGCCAGTAGTTCCCGTCCGGGCCGCTACGAGCAGTACTTC. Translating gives CASSSRPGRYEQYF.

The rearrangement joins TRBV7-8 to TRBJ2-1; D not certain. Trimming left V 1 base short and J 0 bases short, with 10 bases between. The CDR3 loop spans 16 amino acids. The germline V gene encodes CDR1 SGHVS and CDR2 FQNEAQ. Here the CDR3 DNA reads TGTGCCAGCAGCTTAGGACGGTTAAGCTCCTACAATGAGCAGTTCTTC. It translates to CASSLGRLSSYNEQFF.

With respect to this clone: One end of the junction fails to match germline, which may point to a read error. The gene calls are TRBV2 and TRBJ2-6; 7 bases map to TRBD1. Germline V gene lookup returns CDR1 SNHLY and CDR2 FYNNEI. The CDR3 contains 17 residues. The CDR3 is CTSSAYRGTSGANVLTF. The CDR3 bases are TGTACCAGCAGCGCTTACAGGGGAACATCTGGGGCCAACGTCCTGACTTTC.

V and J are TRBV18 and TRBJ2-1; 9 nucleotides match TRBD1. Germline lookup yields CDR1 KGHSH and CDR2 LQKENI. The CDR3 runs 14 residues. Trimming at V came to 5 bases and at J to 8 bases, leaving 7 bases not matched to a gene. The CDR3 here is CASSGTGNDDEQFF. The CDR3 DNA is TGTGCCAGCTCAGGGACAGGGAACGACGATGAGCAGTTCTTC.

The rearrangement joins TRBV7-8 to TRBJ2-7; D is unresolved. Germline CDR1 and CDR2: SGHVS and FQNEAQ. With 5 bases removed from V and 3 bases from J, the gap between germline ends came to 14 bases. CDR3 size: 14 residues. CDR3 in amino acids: CASSQDGPGYEQYF. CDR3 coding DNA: TGTGCCAGCAGCCAAGATGGACCCGGCTACGAGCAGTACTTC.

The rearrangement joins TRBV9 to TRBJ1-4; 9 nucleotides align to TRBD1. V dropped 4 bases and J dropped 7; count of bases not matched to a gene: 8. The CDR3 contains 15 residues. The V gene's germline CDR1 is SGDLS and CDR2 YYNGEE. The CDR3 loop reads CASSNRDRASEKLFF. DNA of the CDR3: TGTGCCAGCAGCAACCGGGACAGGGCTAGTGAAAAACTGTTTTTT.

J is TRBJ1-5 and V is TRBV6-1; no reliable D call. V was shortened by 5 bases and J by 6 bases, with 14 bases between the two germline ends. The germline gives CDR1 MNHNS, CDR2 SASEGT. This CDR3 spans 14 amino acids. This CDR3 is CASSSTDNSQPQHF. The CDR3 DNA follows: TGTGCCAGCAGTTCTACCGACAACTCTCAGCCCCAGCATTTT.

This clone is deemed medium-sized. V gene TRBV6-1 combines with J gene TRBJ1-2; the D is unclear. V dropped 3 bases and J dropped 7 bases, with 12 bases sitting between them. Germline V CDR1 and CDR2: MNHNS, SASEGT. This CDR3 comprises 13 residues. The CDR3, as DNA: TGTGCCAGCAGTGATGGGCCGGCCATTGGCTACACCTTC. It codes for CASSDGPAIGYTF.

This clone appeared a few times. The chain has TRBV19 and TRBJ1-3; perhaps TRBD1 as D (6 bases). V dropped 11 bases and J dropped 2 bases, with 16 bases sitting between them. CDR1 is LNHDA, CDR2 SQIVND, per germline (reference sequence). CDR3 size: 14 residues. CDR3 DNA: TGTGCCTCATCTAACCCAGGGGCTGGAAACACCATATATTTT. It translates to CASSNPGAGNTIYF.

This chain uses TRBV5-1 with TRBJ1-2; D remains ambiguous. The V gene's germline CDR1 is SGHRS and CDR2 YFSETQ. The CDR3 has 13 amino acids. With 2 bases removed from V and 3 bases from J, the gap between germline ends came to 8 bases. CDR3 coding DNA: TGCGCCAGCAGCTTCGGAAAAGACTATGGCTACACCTTC. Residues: CASSFGKDYGYTF.

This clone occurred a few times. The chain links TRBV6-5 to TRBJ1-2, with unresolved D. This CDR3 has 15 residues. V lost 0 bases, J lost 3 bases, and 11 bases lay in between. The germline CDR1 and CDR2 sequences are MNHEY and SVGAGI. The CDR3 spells CASSYSGRVDYGYTF. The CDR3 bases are TGTGCCAGCAGTTACTCGGGGAGAGTAGACTATGGCTACACCTTC.

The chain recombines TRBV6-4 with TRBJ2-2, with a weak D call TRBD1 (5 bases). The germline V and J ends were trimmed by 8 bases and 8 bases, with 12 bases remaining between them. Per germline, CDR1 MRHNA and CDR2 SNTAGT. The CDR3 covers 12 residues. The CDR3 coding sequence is TGTGCCAGCTCAACAGGCCTGGGGGAGCTGTTTTTT. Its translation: CASSTGLGELFF.

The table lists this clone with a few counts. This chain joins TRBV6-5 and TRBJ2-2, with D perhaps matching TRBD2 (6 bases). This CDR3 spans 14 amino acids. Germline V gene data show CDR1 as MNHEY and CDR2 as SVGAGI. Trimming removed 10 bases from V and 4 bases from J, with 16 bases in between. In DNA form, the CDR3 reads TGTGCCACCCGGCTCTTGGGAGGCACCGGGGAGCTGTTTTTT. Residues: CATRLLGGTGELFF.

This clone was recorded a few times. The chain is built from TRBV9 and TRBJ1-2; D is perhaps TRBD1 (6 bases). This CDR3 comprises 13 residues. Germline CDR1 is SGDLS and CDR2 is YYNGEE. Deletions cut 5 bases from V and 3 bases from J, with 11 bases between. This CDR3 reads CASRTPGDYGYTF. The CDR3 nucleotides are TGTGCCAGCAGAACCCCAGGGGACTATGGCTACACCTTC.

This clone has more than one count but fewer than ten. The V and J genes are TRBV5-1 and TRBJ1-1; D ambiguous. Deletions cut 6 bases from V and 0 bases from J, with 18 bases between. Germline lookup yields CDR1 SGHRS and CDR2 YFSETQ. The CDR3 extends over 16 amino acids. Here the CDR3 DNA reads TGCGCCAGCACTAGCCAGACTGGACGGATGAACACTGAAGCTTTCTTT. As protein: CASTSQTGRMNTEAFF. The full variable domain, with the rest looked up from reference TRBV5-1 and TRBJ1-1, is KAGVTQTPRYLIKTRGQQVTLSCSPISGHRSVSWYQQTPGQGLQFLFEYFSETQRNKGNFPGRFSGRQFSNSRSEMNVSTLELGDSALYLCASTSQTGRMNTEAFFGQGTRLTVV.

CDR3 region: CASSLGVNTIYF. In nucleotides, the CDR3 is TGTGCCAGCAGCTTAGGTGTAAACACCATATATTTT. V usage is TRBV7-9 and J usage is TRBJ1-3, with unresolved D. Trimming removed 1 base at V and 6 bases at J, with 4 bases between. Germline CDR1 and CDR2: SEHNR and FQNEAQ (reference sequence). CDR3 length equals 12 residues. Filled out from reference TRBV7-9 and TRBJ1-3, the complete variable domain reads DTGVSQNPRHKITKRGQNVTFRCDPISEHNRLYWYRQTLGQGPEFLTYFQNEAQLEKSRLLSDRFSAERPKGSFSTLEIQRTEQGDSAMYLCASSLGVNTIYFGEGSWLTVV.